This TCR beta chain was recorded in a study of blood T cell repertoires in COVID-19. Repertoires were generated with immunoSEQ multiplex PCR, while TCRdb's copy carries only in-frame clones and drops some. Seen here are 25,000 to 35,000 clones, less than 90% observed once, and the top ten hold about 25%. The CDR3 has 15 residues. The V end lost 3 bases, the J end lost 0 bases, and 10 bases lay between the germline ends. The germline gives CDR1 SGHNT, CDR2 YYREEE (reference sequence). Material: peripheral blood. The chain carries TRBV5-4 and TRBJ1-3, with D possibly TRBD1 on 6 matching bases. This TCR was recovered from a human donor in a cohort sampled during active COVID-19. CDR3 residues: CASSYDRHSGNTIYF. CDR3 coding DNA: TGTGCCAGCAGCTACGACAGGCACTCTGGAAACACCATATATTTT.